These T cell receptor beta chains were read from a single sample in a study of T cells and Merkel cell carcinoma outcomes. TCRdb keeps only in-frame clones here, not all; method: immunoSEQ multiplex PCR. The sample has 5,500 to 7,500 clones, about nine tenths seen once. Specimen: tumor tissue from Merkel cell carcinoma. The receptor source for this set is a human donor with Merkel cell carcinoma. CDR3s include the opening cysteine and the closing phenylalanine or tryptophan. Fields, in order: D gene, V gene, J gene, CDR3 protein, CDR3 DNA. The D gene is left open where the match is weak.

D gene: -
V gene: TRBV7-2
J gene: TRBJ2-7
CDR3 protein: CASSQGSYEQYF
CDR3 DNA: TGTGCCAGCAGCCAGGGGTCCTACGAGCAGTACTTC

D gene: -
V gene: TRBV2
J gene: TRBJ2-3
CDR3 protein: CASSARQSTDTQYF
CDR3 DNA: TGTGCCAGCAGTGCTCGCCAGAGCACAGATACGCAGTATTTT

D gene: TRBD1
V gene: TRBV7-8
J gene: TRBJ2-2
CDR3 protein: CASSLGDRGNTGELFF
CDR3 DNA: TGTGCCAGCAGCTTGGGGGACAGGGGGAACACCGGGGAGCTGTTTTTT

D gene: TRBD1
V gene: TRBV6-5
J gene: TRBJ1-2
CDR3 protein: CASSRGQGNGYTF
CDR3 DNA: TGTGCCAGCAGCAGGGGACAGGGAAATGGCTACACCTTC

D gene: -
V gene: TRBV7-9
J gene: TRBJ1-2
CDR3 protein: CASSLIWTNYGYTF
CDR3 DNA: TGTGCCAGCAGCTTGATCTGGACCAACTATGGCTACACCTTC

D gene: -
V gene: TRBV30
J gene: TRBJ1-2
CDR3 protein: CAWGGQNYGYTF
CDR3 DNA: TGTGCCTGGGGGGGGCAAAACTATGGCTACACCTTC

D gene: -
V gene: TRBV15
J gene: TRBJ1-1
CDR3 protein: CATSRGPNTEAFF
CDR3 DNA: TGTGCCACCAGCAGAGGACCTAACACTGAAGCTTTCTTT

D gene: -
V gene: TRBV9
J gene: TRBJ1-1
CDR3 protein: CASSVVPQNTEAFF
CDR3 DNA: TGTGCCAGCAGCGTAGTTCCCCAGAACACTGAAGCTTTCTTT

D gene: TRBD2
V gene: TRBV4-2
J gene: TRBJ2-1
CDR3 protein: CASSPSGGRVNEQFF
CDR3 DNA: TGTGCCAGCAGCCCTAGCGGGGGGCGGGTCAATGAGCAGTTCTTC

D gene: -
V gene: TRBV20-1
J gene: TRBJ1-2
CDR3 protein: CSANREGGYTF
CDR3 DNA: TGCAGTGCTAACAGGGAGGGAGGCTACACCTTC

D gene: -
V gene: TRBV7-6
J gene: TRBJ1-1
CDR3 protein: CASSFSSPSTEAFF
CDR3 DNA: TGTGCCAGCAGCTTCAGTTCCCCCAGCACTGAAGCTTTCTTT